This TCR beta chain was recorded in a study of T cell responses to AZD1222 COVID-19 vaccine. The method was immunoSEQ multiplex PCR; TCRdb's version includes in-frame clones alone and lacks a portion of them. The table lists 80,000 or so clones, nearly 90% of them singletons, with roughly 1.6% in the top ten. About this clone itself: Its specificity is not known.

This CDR3 is 13 amino acids long. Germline values: CDR1 MNHEY, CDR2 SVGEGT. V was clipped by 4 bases and J by 3 bases, with 9 bases between them. The study, taken as a whole, reports: Nearly half of spike-specific TCRs reportedly target unmutated variant regions. Donors were mostly white British, more females; clonal diversity possibly underestimated.

The material was peripheral blood, obtained on day 0 of AZD1222 vaccination. J is TRBJ1-1 and V is TRBV6-2 or TRBV6-3; no reliable D call. The origin of this receptor is an adult in good health. The CDR3 loop reads CASSFDRYTEAFF. Here the CDR3 DNA reads TGTGCCAGCAGTTTTGACCGATACACTGAAGCTTTCTTT.